Presented here are 2 T cell receptor beta chains from one specimen sequenced in a study of cytomegalovirus exposure and HLA in healthy donors. Primers included in the PCR were 60 Vbeta and 13 Jbeta primers. Some clones are missing from TCRdb's copy, which holds only in-frame ones; the method was immunoSEQ multiplex PCR. The sample holds some 180,000 clones, roughly 70% seen once. Sequenced: PBMCs. Receptors originate from a male donor in good health and CMV-seronegative.

The chain couples TRBV7-2 to TRBJ2-7; possible D gene TRBD1, 5 bases. CDR3 size: 15 residues. Per the germline V gene, CDR1 is SGHTA and CDR2 is FQGNSA. Trimming took off 5 bases at V and 2 bases at J, with 16 bases between the two ends. The CDR3 region has the DNA TGTGCCAGCAGCCCATCCCAGGGAATCCCCTACGAGCAGTACTTC. As protein: CASSPSQGIPYEQYF.

The chain joins TRBV5-4 to TRBJ1-3; D is possibly TRBD1 (5 bases). V gave up 1 base and J gave up 3 bases, with 8 bases separating them. CDR1 and CDR2 (germline): SGHNT, YYREEE (reference sequence). The CDR3 spans 14 residues. The CDR3 sequence is CASSLPGGGNTIYF. The DNA of the CDR3 is TGTGCCAGCAGCTTGCCCGGGGGTGGAAACACCATATATTTT. Together with reference TRBV5-4 and TRBJ1-3, the CDR3 gives the full variable domain: ETGVTQSPTHLIKTRGQQVTLRCSSQSGHNTVSWYQQALGQGPQFIFQYYREEENGRGNFPPRFSGLQFPNYSSELNVNALELDDSALYLCASSLPGGGNTIYFGEGSWLTVV.